This TCR beta chain was retrieved from a study of blood T cell repertoires in COVID-19. At the level of the study: Sources were T cells, B-cell-depleted T cells, or PBMCs; the material itself was cDNA or gDNA.

Authors' analysis steps: Estimated nucleated cell counts came from reference gene primer amplification. Libraries were prepared by immunoSEQ multiplex PCR; TCRdb keeps only in-frame clonotypes and omits some of them. V and J calls and clone size are given by that table; D and trimming were obtained from the DNA. The data contain 250,000 to 400,000 clones, around 88% of them singletons. CDR1 is LNHNV and CDR2 is YYDKDF in the germline V gene (reference sequence). The CDR3 runs 13 residues. Trimming cost V 6 bases and J 7 bases; bases outside gene matches: 6. Sequenced: peripheral blood. The TCR comes from a woman in her 30s with COVID-19, enrolled during active disease. The V gene is TRBV15, the J gene TRBJ1-5; TRBD1 matches at 7 bases. The CDR3 DNA reads TGTGCCACCAGAAAGGGGGCTGGGCAGCCCCAGCATTTT. Translating it yields CATRKGAGQPQHF.